This entry features one T cell receptor beta chain sequence. The antigen is unknown. This entry comes from a study of T cell responses to AZD1222 COVID-19 vaccine. The protocol was immunoSEQ multiplex PCR, while the TCRdb copy is restricted to in-frame clones and leaves out a portion. The sample lists more than 110,000 clones; about 92% were seen once. Regarding the study as a whole: Close to half of all spike-specific TCRs reportedly target regions of the variants that are unmutated. Spike-specific TCR breadth rose after two AZD1222 doses, and depth rose as well.

CDR1 is ENHRY, CDR2 SYGVKD, per germline. This CDR3 is built from 15 residues. V lost 0 bases and J lost 0, with 6 bases in between. The sample in question was peripheral blood, obtained on day 0 of AZD1222 vaccination. This clonotype was sampled from an adult in good health. The chain has TRBV10-3 and TRBJ1-3; D is uncertain. In DNA, the CDR3 is TGTGCCATCAGTGAGTCAGAAGACTCTGGAAACACCATATATTTT. Its protein product is CAISESEDSGNTIYF.